These T cell receptor beta chains were read from a single sample in a study of identical twins. MiXCR, run by TCRdb on the 5' RACE reads, gives a single entry per CDR3 protein. In the table there are 650,000 to 750,000 distinct CDR3 sequences, 21% of which are singletons. Separately, the same data were catalogued under a study of T cells expressing NK-cell markers.

The source material was PBMCs. The source is a woman between 18 and 29 years old in good health. CDR3s include the opening cysteine and the closing phenylalanine or tryptophan. A D gene is named only where the DNA matches it firmly. Only some rows state a clone size, as once, few, many or a class for expanded clones.

V	J	length	D	size	CDR3	DNA
TRBV24-1	TRBJ2-2	15	-	-	CATSDPRLADGELFF	TGTGCCACCAGTGATCCCCGTTTGGCGGACGGGGAGCTGTTTTTT
TRBV20-1	TRBJ2-1	14	TRBD2	-	CSARGGGAGNEQFF	TGCAGTGCTAGAGGCGGGGGGGCGGGGAATGAGCAGTTCTTC
TRBV20-1	TRBJ2-1	12	TRBD2	once	CSARAPSGAKFF	TGCAGTGCTAGAGCTCCTAGCGGGGCAAAGTTCTTC
TRBV7-2	TRBJ2-1	14	-	few	CASSLDRVGGEQFF	TGTGCCAGCAGCTTAGACAGGGTAGGGGGTGAGCAGTTCTTC
TRBV5-1	TRBJ2-7	14	TRBD1	-	CASSLGQGGLEQYF	TGCGCCAGCAGCTTGGGACAGGGCGGGCTGGAGCAGTACTTC
TRBV10-1	TRBJ2-3	12	TRBD2	-	CASSGEGDTQYF	TGCGCCAGCAGCGGGGAGGGGGATACGCAGTATTTT
TRBV12-3/TRBV12-4	TRBJ2-1	14	TRBD2	many	CASSRTSGDNEQFF	TGTGCCAGCAGTCGGACTAGCGGGGACAATGAGCAGTTCTTC
TRBV5-1	TRBJ2-7	15	-	many	CASSPLGAGKHEQYF	TGCGCCAGCAGCCCACTAGGGGCAGGGAAGCACGAGCAGTACTTC
TRBV4-3	TRBJ1-1	13	-	few	CASSQDLEDEAFF	TGCGCCAGCAGCCAAGATTTGGAGGATGAAGCTTTCTTT
TRBV10-3	TRBJ2-3	14	-	-	CAISATSEADTQYF	TGTGCCATCAGTGCAACGTCTGAGGCAGATACGCAGTATTTT
TRBV12-3/TRBV12-4	TRBJ2-1	17	TRBD2	-	CASSLDVASGGYNEQFF	TGTGCCAGCAGTTTAGACGTGGCTAGCGGAGGCTACAATGAGCAGTTCTTC
TRBV7-8	TRBJ2-7	19	-	few	CASYARTRLGTKNSYEQYF	TGTGCCAGCTATGCACGAACCCGCCTCGGGACAAAGAACTCCTACGAGCAGTACTTC